This TCR beta chain is drawn from a study of shared clonotypes between healthy human individuals. On this clone: The antigen is undetermined.

Profiling relied on immunoSEQ multiplex PCR, and the TCRdb table lists in-frame clones only, not all of them. Of around 2,100,000 clones listed, roughly 94% are singletons. Naive CD8 cells, CD45RO-negative and positively selected for CCR7, excluded terminally differentiated effector memory CD45RA+ cells. Trimming shortened V by 4 bases and J by 3 bases, and 4 bases separated the two germline ends. This CDR3 has 11 amino acids. The germline V gene has CDR1 LNHDA and CDR2 SQIVND (reference sequence). General observations from the study: Limitation of the genetic and exposure-history diversity represented came from the few donors.

Sample: naive CD8+ T cells sorted from blood. The TCR originated in a man between 18 and 35 years old in good health. V and J are TRBV19 and TRBJ2-7, with unresolved D. The CDR3 sequence is CASSSLYEQYF. DNA of the CDR3: TGTGCCAGTAGTAGCCTCTACGAGCAGTACTTC.